This T cell receptor beta chain came from a study of shared clonotypes between healthy human individuals. Losses at the gene ends were 3 bases for V and 3 bases for J; bases not matched to a gene: 9. Germline V gene lookup returns CDR1 LNHDA and CDR2 SQIVND (reference sequence). The CDR3 contains 16 residues. Sequencing was performed with immunoSEQ multiplex PCR; in TCRdb, only in-frame clones are kept and a portion is missing. The sample lists 2 million to 2.5 million clones; just under 95% were seen once. V usage is TRBV19 and J usage is TRBJ2-7; TRBD2 agrees at 9 bases. The specimen was naive CD4+ T cells from PBMCs. Subset: CD45RA+ positively selected. The origin of this receptor is a man between 18 and 29 years old in good health. Some clones in this sample may be carry-over from other donors' samples. CDR3 sequence: CASSIGGSGRGYEQYF. The CDR3 DNA sequence: TGTGCCAGTAGTATCGGGGGTAGCGGGAGAGGCTACGAGCAGTACTTC.